This T cell receptor (beta chain) was captured in a study of identical twins. TCRdb recomputed calls from the 5' RACE reads with MiXCR, one row per CDR3 protein. The data contain 550,000 to 800,000 distinct CDR3 sequences, under 8.5% of them singletons. General study findings and limits: Weaker excess twin sharing was observed in beta out-of-frame sequences. Alpha sequences out of frame and shared by twins had excess low generation probability.

In regard to this clonotype: Its antigen is still unknown.

CDR3 size: 15 residues. Trimming stripped 6 bases from V and 5 bases from J, with 19 bases between. These data were also filed under a second study, of yellow fever vaccine responses in identical twins.

The sample was PBMCs. The receptor comes from a young woman in good health. The V and J genes are TRBV12-3 or TRBV12-4 and TRBJ1-2; no clear D. CDR3 bases: TGTGCCAGCAGCCCCCTCAACGGAGCGGGGTATGGCTACACCTTC. This translates into CASSPLNGAGYGYTF.